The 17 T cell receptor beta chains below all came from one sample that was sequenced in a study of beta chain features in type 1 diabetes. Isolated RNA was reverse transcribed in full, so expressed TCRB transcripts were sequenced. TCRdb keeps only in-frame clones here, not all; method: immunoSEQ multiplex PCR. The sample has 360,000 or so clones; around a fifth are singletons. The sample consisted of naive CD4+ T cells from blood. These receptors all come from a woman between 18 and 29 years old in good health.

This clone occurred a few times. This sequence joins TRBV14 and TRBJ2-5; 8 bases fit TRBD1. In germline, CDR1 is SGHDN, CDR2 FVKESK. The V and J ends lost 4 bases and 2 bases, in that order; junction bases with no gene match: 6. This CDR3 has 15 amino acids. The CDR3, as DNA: TGTGCCAGCAGCCTGACCTGGGACAGGCAAGAGACCCAGTACTTC. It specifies CASSLTWDRQETQYF.

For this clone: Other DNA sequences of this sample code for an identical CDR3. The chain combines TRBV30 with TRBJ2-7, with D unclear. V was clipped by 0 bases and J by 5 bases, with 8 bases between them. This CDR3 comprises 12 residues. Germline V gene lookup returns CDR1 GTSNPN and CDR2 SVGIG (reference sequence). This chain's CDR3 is CAWSVAGNEQYF. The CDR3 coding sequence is TGTGCCTGGAGTGTAGCAGGAAACGAGCAGTACTTC.

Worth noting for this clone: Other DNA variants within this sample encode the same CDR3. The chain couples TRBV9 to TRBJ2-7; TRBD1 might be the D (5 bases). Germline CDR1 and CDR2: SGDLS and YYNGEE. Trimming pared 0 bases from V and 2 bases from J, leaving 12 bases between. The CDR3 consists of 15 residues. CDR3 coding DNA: TGTGCCAGCAGCGTAGGGACAACTACCACCTACGAGCAGTACTTC. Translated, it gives CASSVGTTTTYEQYF. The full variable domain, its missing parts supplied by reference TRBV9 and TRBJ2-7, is DSGVTQTPKHLITATGQRVTLRCSPRSGDLSVYWYQQSLDQGLQFLIQYYNGEERAKGNILERFSAQQFPDLHSELNLSSLELGDSALYFCASSVGTTTTYEQYFGPGTRLTVT.

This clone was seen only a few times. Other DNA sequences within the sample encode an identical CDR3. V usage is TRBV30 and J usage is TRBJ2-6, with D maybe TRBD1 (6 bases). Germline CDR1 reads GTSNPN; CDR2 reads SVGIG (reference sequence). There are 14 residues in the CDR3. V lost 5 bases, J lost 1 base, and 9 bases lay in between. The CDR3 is CAWSTGSGANVLTF. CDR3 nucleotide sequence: TGTGCCTGGTCCACAGGGTCTGGGGCCAACGTCCTGACTTTC.

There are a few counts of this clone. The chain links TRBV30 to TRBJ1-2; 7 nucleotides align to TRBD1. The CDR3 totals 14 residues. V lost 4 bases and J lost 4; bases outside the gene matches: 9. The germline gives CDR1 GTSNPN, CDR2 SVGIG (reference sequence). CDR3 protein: CAWTTDRRTYGYTF. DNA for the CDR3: TGTGCCTGGACTACGGACAGGCGTACCTATGGCTACACCTTC. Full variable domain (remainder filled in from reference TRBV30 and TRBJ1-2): SQTIHQWPATLVQPVGSPLSLECTVEGTSNPNLYWYRQAAGRGLQLLFYSVGIGQISSEVPQNLSASRPQDRQFILSSKKLLLSDSGFYLCAWTTDRRTYGYTFGSGTRLTVV.

The CDR3 nucleotides are TGTGCCAGCAGCCAAAGCGATGGCTACACCTTC. This sequence encodes CASSQSDGYTF. This chain joins TRBV14 and TRBJ1-2, with unresolved D. Germline V gives CDR1 SGHDN, CDR2 FVKESK. The CDR3 runs 11 residues. V lost 2 bases and J lost 6, with 4 bases in between.

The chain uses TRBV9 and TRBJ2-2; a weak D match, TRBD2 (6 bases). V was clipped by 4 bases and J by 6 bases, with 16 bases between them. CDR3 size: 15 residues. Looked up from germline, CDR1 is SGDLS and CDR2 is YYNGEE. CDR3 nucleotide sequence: TGTGCCAGCAGCCCACGCACGGGAGAGCCCGGGGAGCTGTTTTTT. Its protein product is CASSPRTGEPGELFF.

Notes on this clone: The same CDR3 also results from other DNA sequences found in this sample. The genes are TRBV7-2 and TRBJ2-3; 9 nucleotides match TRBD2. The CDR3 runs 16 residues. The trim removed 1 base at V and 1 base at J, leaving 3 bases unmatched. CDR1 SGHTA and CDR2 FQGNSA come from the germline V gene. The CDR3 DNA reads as TGTGCCAGCAGCTTAGAACTAGCGGGTGGCACAGATACGCAGTATTTT. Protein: CASSLELAGGTDTQYF.

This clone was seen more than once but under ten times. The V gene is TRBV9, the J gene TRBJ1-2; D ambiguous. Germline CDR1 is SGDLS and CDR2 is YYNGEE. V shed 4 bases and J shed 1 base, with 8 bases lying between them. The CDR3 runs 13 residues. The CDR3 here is CASSPPSNYGYTF. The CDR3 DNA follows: TGTGCCAGCAGCCCCCCTAGTAACTATGGCTACACCTTC.

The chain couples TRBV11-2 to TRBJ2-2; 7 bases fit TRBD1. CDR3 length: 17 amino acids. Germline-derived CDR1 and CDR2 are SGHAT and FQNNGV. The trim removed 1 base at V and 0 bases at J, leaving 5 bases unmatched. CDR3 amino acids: CASSLVPRGTNTGELFF. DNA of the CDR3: TGTGCCAGCAGCTTAGTGCCCAGGGGGACGAACACCGGGGAGCTGTTTTTT.

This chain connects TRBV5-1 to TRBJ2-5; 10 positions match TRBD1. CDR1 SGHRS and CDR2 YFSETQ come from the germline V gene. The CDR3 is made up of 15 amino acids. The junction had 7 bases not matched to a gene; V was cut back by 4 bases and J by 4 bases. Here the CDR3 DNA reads TGCGCCAGCAGCCAGGGGACAGGGGTTGGAGAGACCCAGTACTTC. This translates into CASSQGTGVGETQYF. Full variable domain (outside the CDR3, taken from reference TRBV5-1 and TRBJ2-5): KAGVTQTPRYLIKTRGQQVTLSCSPISGHRSVSWYQQTPGQGLQFLFEYFSETQRNKGNFPGRFSGRQFSNSRSEMNVSTLELGDSALYLCASSQGTGVGETQYFGPGTRLLVL.

The CDR3 sequence: CASILLRGSVTDTQYF. CDR3 nucleotides: TGTGCCAGCATTCTCCTTCGAGGGTCGGTTACAGATACGCAGTATTTT. V is TRBV11-2 and J is TRBJ2-3; D is perhaps TRBD2 (5 bases). Trimming left V 7 bases short and J 3 bases short, with 20 bases between. This CDR3 is built from 16 residues. The V gene's germline CDR1 is SGHAT and CDR2 FQNNGV.

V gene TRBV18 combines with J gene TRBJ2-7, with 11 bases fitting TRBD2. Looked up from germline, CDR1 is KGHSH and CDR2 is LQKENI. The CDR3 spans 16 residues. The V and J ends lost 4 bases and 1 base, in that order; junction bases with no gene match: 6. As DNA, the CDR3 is TGTGCCAGCTCACGAGGGACTAGCGGTTTATCCTACGAGCAGTACTTC. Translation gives CASSRGTSGLSYEQYF.

The CDR3 nucleotides read TGTGCCACCAGTTCTAGCGGGAGTACAGAGACCCAGTACTTC. Translation: CATSSSGSTETQYF. The rearrangement links TRBV15 to TRBJ2-5, with 10 bases fitting TRBD2. Germline loops: CDR1 LNHNV, CDR2 YYDKDF (reference sequence). The CDR3 runs to 14 residues. The junction had 5 bases not matched to a gene; V was cut back by 6 bases and J by 4 bases.

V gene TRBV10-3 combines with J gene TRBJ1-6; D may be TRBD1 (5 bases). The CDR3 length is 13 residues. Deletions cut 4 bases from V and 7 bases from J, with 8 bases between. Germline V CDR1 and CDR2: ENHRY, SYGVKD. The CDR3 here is CAISGEGNSPLHF. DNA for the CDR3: TGTGCCATCAGTGGGGAGGGGAATTCACCCCTCCACTTT.

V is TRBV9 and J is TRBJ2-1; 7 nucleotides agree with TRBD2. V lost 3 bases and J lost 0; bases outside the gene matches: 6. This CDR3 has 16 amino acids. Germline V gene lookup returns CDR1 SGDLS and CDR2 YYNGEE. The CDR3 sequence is CASSASGPSSYNEQFF. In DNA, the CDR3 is TGTGCCAGCAGCGCTAGCGGTCCCAGCTCCTACAATGAGCAGTTCTTC.

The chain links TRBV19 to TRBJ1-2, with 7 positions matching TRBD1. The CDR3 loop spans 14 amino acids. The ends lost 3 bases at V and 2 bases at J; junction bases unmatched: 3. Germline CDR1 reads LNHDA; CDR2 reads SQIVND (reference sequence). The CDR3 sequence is CASSMLDRNYGYTF. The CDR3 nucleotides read TGTGCCAGTAGTATGTTGGACAGGAACTATGGCTACACCTTC.